This paragraph covers one TCR beta chain sequence. These data originate in a study of CDR3 diversity in severe acne. TCRdb fed the PCR reads into MiXCR, producing one record per CDR3 protein. The sample gives over 85,000 distinct CDR3 sequences, roughly 51% of which show up once; roughly 12% is in the top ten. The germline V gene has CDR1 SQVTM and CDR2 ANQGSEA. V shed 4 bases and J 6 bases; nucleotides not matched to a gene: 4. There are 12 residues in the CDR3. The V call is TRBV29-1, the J call TRBJ2-7, with 9 bases identical to TRBD2. The sequenced material came from blood. The source is a male donor with acne. The CDR3 spells CSVALAGAEQYF. CDR3 coding DNA: TGCAGCGTTGCCTTAGCGGGAGCCGAGCAGTACTTC.